This TCR beta chain derives from a study of blood T cell repertoires in COVID-19. The CDR3 is 13 residues long. Trimming cost V 3 bases and J 8 bases, with 13 bases left between them. The germline V gene encodes CDR1 LNHDA and CDR2 SQIVND (reference sequence). Per the study methods: The authors estimated nucleated cell counts from reference gene primer amplification. Assay: immunoSEQ multiplex PCR; the TCRdb copy retains only in-frame clones and omits some. That table gives V, J and clone size, and the DNA gave D and trimming. The data show 65,000 to 90,000 clones, around 90% seen once. The sequence was obtained from a man aged 30 to 39 with acute or convalescent COVID-19. The sequenced material came from peripheral blood. The chain recombines TRBV19 with TRBJ1-1; the D gene is possibly TRBD1 (5 bases). The CDR3 DNA is TGTGCCAGTAGTATTCGGGCAGGGCGGGAAGCTTTCTTT. Translating it yields CASSIRAGREAFF.